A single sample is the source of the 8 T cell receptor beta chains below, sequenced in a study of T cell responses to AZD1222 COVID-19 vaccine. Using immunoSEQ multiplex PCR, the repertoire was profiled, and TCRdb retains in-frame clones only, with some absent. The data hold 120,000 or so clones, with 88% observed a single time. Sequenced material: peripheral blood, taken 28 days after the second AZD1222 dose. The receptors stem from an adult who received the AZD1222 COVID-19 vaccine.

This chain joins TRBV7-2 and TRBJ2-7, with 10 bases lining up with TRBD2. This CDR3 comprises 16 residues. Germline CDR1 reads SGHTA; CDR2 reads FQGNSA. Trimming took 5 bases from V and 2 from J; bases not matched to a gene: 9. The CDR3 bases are TGTGCCAGCAGCGCCGGTGGGACTAGCGTAACCTACGAGCAGTACTTC. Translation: CASSAGGTSVTYEQYF.

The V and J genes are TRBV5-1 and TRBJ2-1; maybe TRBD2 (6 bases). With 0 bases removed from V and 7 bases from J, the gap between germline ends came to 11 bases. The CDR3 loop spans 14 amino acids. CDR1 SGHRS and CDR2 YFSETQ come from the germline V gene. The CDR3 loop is CASSLEASANEQFF. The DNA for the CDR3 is TGCGCCAGCAGCTTGGAGGCTAGCGCAAATGAGCAGTTCTTC.

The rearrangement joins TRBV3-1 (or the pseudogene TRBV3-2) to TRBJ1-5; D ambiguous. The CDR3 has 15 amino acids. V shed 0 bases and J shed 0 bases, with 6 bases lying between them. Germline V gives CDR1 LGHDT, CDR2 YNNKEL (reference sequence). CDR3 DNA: TGTGCCAGCAGCCAAGATGGAGGTAGCAATCAGCCCCAGCATTTT. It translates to CASSQDGGSNQPQHF.

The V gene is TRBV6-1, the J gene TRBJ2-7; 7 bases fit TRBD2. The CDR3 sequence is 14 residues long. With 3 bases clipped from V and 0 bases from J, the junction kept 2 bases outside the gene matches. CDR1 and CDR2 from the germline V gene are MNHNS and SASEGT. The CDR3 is CASSDLAASYEQYF. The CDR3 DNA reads TGTGCCAGCAGTGACCTAGCGGCCTCCTACGAGCAGTACTTC.

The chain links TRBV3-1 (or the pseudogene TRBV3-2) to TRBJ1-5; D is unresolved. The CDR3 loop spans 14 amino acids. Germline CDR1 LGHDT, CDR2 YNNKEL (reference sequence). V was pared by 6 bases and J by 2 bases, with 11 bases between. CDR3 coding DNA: TGTGCCAGCAGGAGGGCTGGGGGCAATCAGCCCCAGCATTTT. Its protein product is CASRRAGGNQPQHF.

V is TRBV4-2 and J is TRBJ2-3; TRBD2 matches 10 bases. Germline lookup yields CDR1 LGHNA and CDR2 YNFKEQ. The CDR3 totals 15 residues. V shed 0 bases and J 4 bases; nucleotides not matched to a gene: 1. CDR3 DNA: TGTGCCAGCAGCCAAGAAGCGGGAGGGCCAGATACGCAGTATTTT. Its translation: CASSQEAGGPDTQYF.

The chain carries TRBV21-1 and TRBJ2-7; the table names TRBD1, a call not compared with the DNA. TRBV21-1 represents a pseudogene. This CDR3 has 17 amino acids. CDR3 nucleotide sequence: TGTGCCAGCAACAACAGAAGACAGGACCCCTCATGCTACGAGCAGTACTTC. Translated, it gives CASNNRRQDPSCYEQYF.

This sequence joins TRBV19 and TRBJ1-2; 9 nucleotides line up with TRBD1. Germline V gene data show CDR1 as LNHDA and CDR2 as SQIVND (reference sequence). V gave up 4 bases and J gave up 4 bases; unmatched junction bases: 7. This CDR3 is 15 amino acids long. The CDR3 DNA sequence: TGTGCCAGTAGTACCGGGACAGGGTGGGCCTATGGCTACACCTTC. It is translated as CASSTGTGWAYGYTF.